This T cell receptor (beta chain) was recovered during a study of blood T cell repertoires in COVID-19 (dated by TCRdb to 2020 to 2022). With regard to the full study: Samples covering the acute and convalescent phases of COVID-19 were provided by collaborators in the United States, Italy and Spain. The material from the prospective study consisted of cDNA or gDNA derived from T cells, B-cell-depleted T cells, or PBMCs. Subjects who had been exposed to COVID-19, were actively infected with it, or had recovered from it provided the deeply sampled blood TCRbeta repertoires that made up the dataset. The repertoires were released in a freely available public database intended as a resource for research on the immune response to SARS-CoV-2. Samples came from the ongoing ImmuneRACE study (first 160 participants) plus 1,254 subjects from 6 global collaborators. A de-identified subject ID, COVID-19 status, age in years and sex were almost always included in the sample metadata. HLA class I and class II types, where available, came from metadata supplied by the sample provider rather than from assay-based typing.

TCRbeta CDR3 regions were amplified from genomic DNA by means of the immunoSEQ Assay, a bias-controlled multiplex PCR. Regarding the original processing steps: The number of nucleated cells in each sample was estimated from the amplification of reference gene primers within the assay. To quantify the absolute abundance of each unique TCRbeta CDR3 rearrangement, sequence reads were collapsed and filtered. For each sample, productive Simpson clonality was calculated as the square root of Simpson's diversity index across productive rearrangements. In TCRdb, the immuneACCESS table is reduced to in-frame sequences with V and J assigned. These tables do not hold every clone; where another copy was compared, an unresolved V gene accounts for under half, and the others remain unexplained. V and J calls plus clone size are reproduced from that table; the DNA served to infer D and trimming. The sample includes more than 250,000 clones, with approximately 86% observed a single time. Of the sample, 2.1% is held by the ten largest clones.

What the work shows at the level of the full study, not this receptor alone: The quantity of clinical and demographic metadata differed by source and by participant and was supplied without curation.

On this clone itself: Its antigen is not yet known. Per-base qualities were not stored, and no clone one base away is much larger.

A second Seattle source provided samples from volunteer blood donors who had recovered from COVID-19. The collaborating institutions used their own protocols to collect whole blood in K2EDTA tubes. For TCRbeta analysis, collaborators shipped samples as frozen whole blood, isolated PBMCs, or DNA extracted from either of those sample types. Relative to germline, V is missing 7 bases and J is missing 1 base, with 11 bases of the junction outside any gene match. Including the terminal cysteine and phenylalanine, the CDR3 comprises 16 residues. Only the CDR3 region is kept as DNA, spanning 48 bases read in frame from base 1. Based on the germline V gene (reference sequence), the CDR1 and CDR2 sequences are LNHDA and SQIVND.

The chain is assembled from TRBV19 and TRBJ2-3; 7 middle bases align to TRBD2. The sequenced sample consisted of peripheral blood. This clonotype originated in a woman aged 30 to 39 who had recovered from COVID-19. DNA sequence: TGTGCCAGTAATGGGATTGAGCGGGACGGCACAGATACGCAGTATTTT. This yields the protein CASNGIERDGTDTQYF.